This TCR beta chain appears in the sequencing data of a study of blood T cell repertoires in COVID-19. Study background: Sample material is recorded as cDNA or gDNA derived from T cells, B-cell-depleted T cells, or PBMCs.

V dropped 6 bases and J dropped 3; count of bases not matched to a gene: 4. CDR3 length: 14 residues. The germline V gene encodes CDR1 LGHDT and CDR2 YNNKEL (reference sequence). Profiling relied on immunoSEQ multiplex PCR, and the TCRdb table lists in-frame clones only, not all of them. The sample has 120,000 or so clones, around 85% seen once. The chain employs TRBV3-1 (or the pseudogene TRBV3-2) and TRBJ2-2; 7 positions match TRBD1. This TCR derives from a woman between 45 and 60 years old with acute or convalescent COVID-19. Sequencing input: peripheral blood. The CDR3 region is CASRLGQDTGELFF. The CDR3 region has the DNA TGTGCCAGCAGACTTGGACAGGACACCGGGGAGCTGTTTTTT.